The 29 T cell receptor beta chains given below trace back to one sample, sequenced in a study of shared clonotypes between healthy human individuals. Profiling relied on immunoSEQ multiplex PCR, and the TCRdb table lists in-frame clones only, not all of them. The sample has 1.5 million to 2.5 million clones; about 95% are singletons. Cells designated naive CD8 were CD45RO-negative and were positively selected for CCR7, with terminally differentiated effector memory CD45RA+ cells excluded. The material sequenced was naive CD8+ T cells sorted from blood. The receptors derive from a man between 18 and 35 years old in good health.

A remark on this clone: Other DNA sequences of this sample code for an identical CDR3. The chain links TRBV10-1 to TRBJ2-7; D gene unclear. In germline, CDR1 is WNHNN, CDR2 SYGVQD (reference sequence). CDR3 size: 11 residues. Trimming removed 2 bases from V and 6 bases from J, with 5 bases in between. This chain's CDR3 is CASSEGSEQYF. The CDR3 region has the DNA TGCGCCAGCAGTGAGGGTTCCGAGCAGTACTTC.

This chain uses TRBV5-6 with TRBJ2-7; D possibly matches TRBD1 or TRBD2 (5 bases each). CDR3 length: 16 residues. The germline V and J ends were trimmed by 0 bases and 2 bases, with 15 bases remaining between them. Germline CDR1 and CDR2: SGHDT and YYEEEE. The CDR3 region is CASSLAPEGTTYEQYF. The CDR3 DNA follows: TGTGCCAGCAGCTTGGCCCCGGAAGGGACCACCTACGAGCAGTACTTC.

This clone has only one observation. The rearrangement uses TRBV14 and TRBJ2-1; weak D call: TRBD2 (5 bases). The CDR3 loop spans 12 amino acids. Germline V gene data show CDR1 as SGHDN and CDR2 as FVKESK. V lost 0 bases, J lost 13 bases, and 10 bases lay in between. CDR3 in amino acids: CASSQDRGVQFF. In nucleotides, the CDR3 is TGTGCCAGCAGCCAAGACCGGGGTGTTCAGTTCTTC.

A word on this clone: Other DNA variants within this sample encode the same CDR3. V is TRBV2 and J is TRBJ2-7, with D unresolved. Trimming stripped 2 bases from V and 2 bases from J, with 10 bases between. Germline loops: CDR1 SNHLY, CDR2 FYNNEI. CDR3 length equals 14 residues. CDR3 in DNA: TGTGCCAGCAGTGAAACGGCCGATACCTACGAGCAGTACTTC. It codes for CASSETADTYEQYF.

The V gene is TRBV10-3, the J gene TRBJ2-3; D call uncertain. Looked up from germline, CDR1 is ENHRY and CDR2 is SYGVKD. The V and J ends lost 3 bases and 5 bases respectively, with 12 bases between them. CDR3 length: 14 residues. In DNA, the CDR3 is TGTGCCATCAGTGAAGTCACGCTACGAGATACGCAGTATTTT. It yields the protein CAISEVTLRDTQYF.

The chain couples TRBV4-1 to TRBJ2-7; either TRBD1 or TRBD2 may fit D (5 bases each). V dropped 4 bases and J dropped 3 bases, with 13 bases sitting between them. The CDR3 covers 14 residues. The germline gives CDR1 MGHRA, CDR2 YSYEKL. The CDR3 DNA reads TGCGCCAGCAGCCTAACTGGGGACCACTACGAGCAGTACTTC. Translated, it gives CASSLTGDHYEQYF.

The J gene is TRBJ2-7, the V gene TRBV6-1; TRBD1 matches 8 bases. Germline values: CDR1 MNHNS, CDR2 SASEGT. V lost 7 bases, J lost 6 bases, and 14 bases stayed unmatched. CDR3 length equals 15 residues. Written as DNA, the CDR3 is TGTGCCAGCACTGAGGGTCGGACAGGGCAGTTCGAGCAGTACTTC. It yields the protein CASTEGRTGQFEQYF.

The chain joins TRBV2 to TRBJ2-1; 10 bases match TRBD2. Losses at the gene ends were 7 bases for V and 6 bases for J; bases not matched to a gene: 6. There are 14 residues in the CDR3. Germline V gene lookup returns CDR1 SNHLY and CDR2 FYNNEI. Here the CDR3 reads CASTGTSESNEQFF. The CDR3 DNA reads as TGTGCCAGCACTGGGACTAGCGAAAGCAATGAGCAGTTCTTC.

The rearrangement links TRBV18 to TRBJ2-1; the D gene is possibly TRBD2 (6 bases). Trimming removed 4 bases at V and 4 bases at J, with 23 bases between. Germline V gene data show CDR1 as KGHSH and CDR2 as LQKENI. This CDR3 has 18 amino acids. The CDR3 protein is CASSQSGGPPDSYNEQFF. Here the CDR3 DNA reads TGTGCCAGCTCACAGTCCGGAGGGCCTCCAGACTCTTACAATGAGCAGTTCTTC.

This clone was found once. This chain joins TRBV5-1 and TRBJ1-1; 7 nucleotides match TRBD1. The CDR3 loop spans 13 amino acids. The germline gives CDR1 SGHRS, CDR2 YFSETQ. Trimming removed 5 bases from V and 4 bases from J; junction bases left unmatched: 5. CDR3 sequence (DNA): TGCGCCAGCAGACAGGGGCTGGGCACTGAAGCTTTCTTT. The encoded protein is CASRQGLGTEAFF. The variable domain in full, completed from reference TRBV5-1 and TRBJ1-1, reads KAGVTQTPRYLIKTRGQQVTLSCSPISGHRSVSWYQQTPGQGLQFLFEYFSETQRNKGNFPGRFSGRQFSNSRSEMNVSTLELGDSALYLCASRQGLGTEAFFGQGTRLTVV.

This clone was seen only a few times. Other DNA sequences of this sample code for an identical CDR3. The chain combines TRBV5-4 with TRBJ2-3; D unresolved. The CDR3 has 12 amino acids. Germline lookup yields CDR1 SGHNT and CDR2 YYREEE (reference sequence). V lost 4 bases, J lost 1 base, and 4 bases lay in between. The CDR3 reads CASSEGTDTQYF. The DNA of the CDR3 is TGTGCCAGCAGCGAGGGCACAGATACGCAGTATTTT.

This clone was found a few times. The rearrangement uses TRBV13 and TRBJ1-6; D ambiguous. This CDR3 comprises 13 residues. Germline CDR1 and CDR2: PRHDT and FYEKMQ (reference sequence). Trimming left V 5 bases short and J 9 bases short, with 11 bases between. CDR3 region: CASSTSRASPLHF. The CDR3 nucleotides are TGTGCCAGCAGCACCAGCAGAGCTTCACCCCTCCACTTT.

The chain joins TRBV7-2 to TRBJ2-4; 8 positions agree with TRBD2. The CDR3 consists of 18 residues. Looked up from germline, CDR1 is SGHTA and CDR2 is FQGNSA. The trim removed 4 bases at V and 0 bases at J, leaving 11 bases unmatched. CDR3 loop: CASSSRPGGVEAKNIQYF. The CDR3 region has the DNA TGTGCCAGCAGCTCTCGGCCCGGGGGGGTTGAAGCCAAAAACATTCAGTACTTC.

The genes are TRBV7-9 and TRBJ2-2; maybe TRBD2 (6 bases). Trimming took 1 base from V and 1 from J, leaving 16 bases between them. Germline assignment: CDR1 SEHNR and CDR2 FQNEAQ (reference sequence). The CDR3 is 18 amino acids. For the CDR3, the DNA is TGTGCCAGCAGCTTAGGACCTGGTGGGGGGAGGAACACCGGGGAGCTGTTTTTT. This gives the protein CASSLGPGGGRNTGELFF.

This clone was counted a single time. The V call is TRBV28, the J call TRBJ2-7; no clear D. CDR3 size: 14 residues. V lost 6 bases to trimming and J lost 0 bases, with 12 bases between them. CDR1 is MDHEN, CDR2 SYDVKM, per germline. This CDR3 reads CASSVLESSYEQYF. CDR3 nucleotides: TGTGCCAGCAGCGTTTTGGAGAGCTCCTACGAGCAGTACTTC.

A remark on this clone: Different DNA sequences within this sample yield the same CDR3. This chain links TRBV5-1 with TRBJ1-1; D is unclear. There are 13 residues in the CDR3. Deletions cut 0 bases from V and 0 bases from J, with 3 bases between. Germline V gene data show CDR1 as SGHRS and CDR2 as YFSETQ. For the CDR3, the DNA is TGCGCCAGCAGCTTGGGGATGAACACTGAAGCTTTCTTT. It is translated as CASSLGMNTEAFF.

Note on this clone: This sample also contains other DNA sequences that code for the same CDR3. The chain joins TRBV4-1 to TRBJ2-7, with 11 bases matching TRBD2. V lost 4 bases and J lost 4; bases outside the gene matches: 6. The germline V gene encodes CDR1 MGHRA and CDR2 YSYEKL. This CDR3 spans 15 amino acids. As DNA, the CDR3 is TGCGCCAGCAGCCCAGGGACTAGCGGACCATACGAGCAGTACTTC. Its protein is CASSPGTSGPYEQYF.

For this clone: The same CDR3 is also encoded by other DNA sequences in this sample. J is TRBJ2-1 and V is TRBV9, with D tentatively TRBD1 or TRBD2 (6 bases each). The CDR3 is 14 amino acids. V dropped 0 bases and J dropped 6 bases, with 10 bases sitting between them. Germline CDR1 SGDLS, CDR2 YYNGEE. This chain's CDR3 is CASSVEGGLNEQFF. DNA of the CDR3: TGTGCCAGCAGCGTAGAGGGGGGACTCAATGAGCAGTTCTTC.

V is TRBV19 and J is TRBJ1-3, with 7 positions matching TRBD1. The ends lost 6 bases at V and 0 bases at J; junction bases unmatched: 5. This CDR3 spans 15 amino acids. Germline assignment: CDR1 LNHDA and CDR2 SQIVND (reference sequence). CDR3 DNA: TGTGCCAGTAGCAACAGGGGATACTCTGGAAACACCATATATTTT. It specifies CASSNRGYSGNTIYF.

The CDR3 spells CASSETVNSPLHF. The CDR3 coding sequence is TGTGCCAGCAGTGAAACTGTCAATTCACCCCTCCACTTT. The gene calls are TRBV25-1 and TRBJ1-6; D gene uncertain. The V gene lost 2 bases and the J gene lost 7 bases, with 6 bases spanning the gap. The CDR3 runs to 13 residues. The V gene's germline CDR1 is MGHDK and CDR2 SYGVNS.

The rearrangement joins TRBV5-3 to TRBJ2-7; D call uncertain. TRBV5-3 is flagged as an ORF with uncertain function. The CDR3 runs 13 residues. CDR3 protein: CPDVLQSSYEQYF. The DNA of the CDR3 is TGTCCTGATGTGCTTCAGAGCTCCTACGAGCAGTACTTC.

The J gene is TRBJ1-1, the V gene TRBV19; 7 bases fit TRBD1. Germline assignment: CDR1 LNHDA and CDR2 SQIVND (reference sequence). There are 14 residues in the CDR3. The trim removed 7 bases at V and 1 base at J, leaving 6 bases unmatched. The CDR3 here is CASNVGTANTEAFF. In DNA, the CDR3 is TGTGCCAGTAATGTCGGGACAGCGAACACTGAAGCTTTCTTT.

The chain has TRBV5-4 and TRBJ2-2; 9 bases map to TRBD2. In germline, CDR1 is SGHNT, CDR2 YYREEE (reference sequence). The ends lost 0 bases at V and 7 bases at J; junction bases unmatched: 16. The CDR3 covers 19 residues. The CDR3 DNA follows: TGTGCCAGCAGCTTGGCCGACTTGCGAGCGGGGGGCCGGATCGGGGAGCTGTTTTTT. Amino acid sequence: CASSLADLRAGGRIGELFF.

The V call is TRBV7-9, the J call TRBJ2-5; possible D gene TRBD2, 5 bases. CDR1 and CDR2 (germline): SEHNR, FQNEAQ (reference sequence). The CDR3 loop spans 17 amino acids. The germline V and J ends were trimmed by 0 bases and 2 bases, with 16 bases remaining between them. The DNA for the CDR3 is TGTGCCAGCAGCTTAGCGCGCGAGGGAGCGCCTCAAGAGACCCAGTACTTC. This sequence encodes CASSLAREGAPQETQYF.

The chain employs TRBV6-4 and TRBJ1-5; tentatively, D is TRBD1 (6 bases). The V gene's germline CDR1 is MRHNA and CDR2 SNTAGT. The ends were cut back, 5 bases at V and 3 bases at J, with 8 bases in the middle. The CDR3 contains 13 residues. The CDR3 here is CASSPGHNQPQHF. The CDR3 DNA reads TGTGCCAGCAGTCCGGGACACAATCAGCCCCAGCATTTT.

The V and J genes are TRBV30 and TRBJ2-7, with 7 bases identical to TRBD1. CDR3 size: 13 residues. Germline V gene lookup returns CDR1 GTSNPN and CDR2 SVGIG (reference sequence). J gave up 0 bases and V 5 bases, and 4 bases lay outside the gene matches. CDR3 nucleotides: TGTGCCTGGGGGACAGAGAGCTCCTACGAGCAGTACTTC. As protein: CAWGTESSYEQYF.

The chain carries TRBV13 and TRBJ2-7; 7 bases map to TRBD1. The length of the CDR3 is 16 residues. The J segment lost 0 bases and the V segment lost 3 bases, leaving 8 bases of the junction unmatched. CDR1 is PRHDT, CDR2 FYEKMQ, per germline (reference sequence). CDR3 amino acids: CASSFSGTASSYEQYF. CDR3 DNA sequence: TGTGCCAGCAGCTTCTCCGGGACAGCCTCCTCCTACGAGCAGTACTTC.

The chain carries TRBV7-8 and TRBJ2-3, with unresolved D. With 0 bases removed from V and 3 bases from J, the gap between germline ends came to 4 bases. Germline V lookup: CDR1 SGHVS, CDR2 FQNEAQ. The CDR3 totals 13 residues. CDR3 nucleotide sequence: TGTGCCAGCAGCTTAGCCTTGACAGATACGCAGTATTTT. It is translated as CASSLALTDTQYF.

The J gene is TRBJ2-7, the V gene TRBV5-8, with D uncertain. The V and J ends lost 4 bases and 3 bases respectively, with 5 bases between them. The CDR3 totals 11 residues. Germline-derived CDR1 and CDR2 are SGHTS and YDEGEE. CDR3 sequence (DNA): TGTGCCAGCAGCCCTGGCTACGAGCAGTACTTC. Its translation: CASSPGYEQYF.